The 25 T cell receptor beta chains below were found in one sample sequenced in a study of T cells in Graves' hyperthyroidism and ophthalmopathy (dated by TCRdb to the late 2010s). The method behind the library was multiplex PCR. These reads were obtained on an Illumina HiSeq 2000. Amplification of TCR beta CDR3 regions was carried out from RNA transcripts. The first round of RT-PCR for the TCR CDR3 was performed with the HTBI primer set and the Qiagen OneStep RT-PCR kit. The public reads were run again by TCRdb, first through fastp at Q25 and then through MiXCR, and only productive beta chains were kept. Identical CDR3 protein sequences are pooled into one entry, listed with their most common genes and DNA. The sample has about 640,000 distinct CDR3 sequences on record, more than 20% of them singletons. Under 35% of the sample goes to the ten largest clones. Input material: blood. These receptors were collected from a man aged 25-45 years with Graves' ophthalmopathy.

The rearrangement links TRBV2 to TRBJ2-3, with TRBD1 as a possible D gene (5 bases). Germline assignment: CDR1 SNHLY and CDR2 FYNNEI. CDR3 length: 13 amino acids. Between the trimmed V and J ends, which lost 3 bases and 6 bases, there was a span of 10 bases. The CDR3 is CASSEGLGDTQYF. DNA of the CDR3: TGTGCCAGCAGTGAGGGGCTGGGGGATACGCAGTATTTT.

This clonotype appeared many times. CDR3 DNA sequence: TGTGCCAGCAGCTTAGGATCGTTAGTAGCAGATACGCAGTATTTT. The encoded protein is CASSLGSLVADTQYF. This chain connects TRBV11-2 to TRBJ2-3, with unresolved D. V gave up 1 base and J gave up 4 bases, with 12 bases separating them. The CDR3 spans 15 residues. Germline V gene sequence: CDR1 SGHAT, CDR2 FQNNGV.

This clonotype was counted ten times or more. This rearrangement joins TRBV30 to TRBJ1-6; 10 bases map to TRBD1. CDR1 and CDR2 (germline): GTSNPN, SVGIG (reference sequence). After removal of 3 bases from V and 6 bases from J, the junction contained 2 bases not matched to a gene. CDR3 size: 14 residues. The CDR3 nucleotides read TGTGCCTGGAGCCGGGACAGGGGTAATTCACCCCTCCACTTT. Translated, it gives CAWSRDRGNSPLHF. Based on the CDR3 plus reference TRBV30 and TRBJ1-6, the full variable domain is SQTIHQWPATLVQPVGSPLSLECTVEGTSNPNLYWYRQAAGRGLQLLFYSVGIGQISSEVPQNLSASRPQDRQFILSSKKLLLSDSGFYLCAWSRDRGNSPLHFGNGTRLTVT.

This clonotype turned up a few times. The chain is built from TRBV12-3 or TRBV12-4 and TRBJ2-5, with TRBD2 matching over 7 bases. There are 14 residues in the CDR3. Trimming took 4 bases from V and 1 from J; bases not matched to a gene: 3. In DNA form, the CDR3 reads TGTGCCAGCAGTTGGGGGGGAGTCCAAGAGACCCAGTACTTC. Translated: CASSWGGVQETQYF.

The V and J genes are TRBV2 and TRBJ2-3; TRBD1 aligns across 12 bases. This CDR3 region has 16 residues. Trimming cost V 4 bases and J 8 bases; bases outside gene matches: 10. Germline V gene lookup returns CDR1 SNHLY and CDR2 FYNNEI. The CDR3 DNA reads as TGTGCCAGCAGTGTTGAATGGGGACAGGGGGCAGGTACGCAGTATTTT. Translating it yields CASSVEWGQGAGTQYF.

The rearrangement joins TRBV20-1 to TRBJ2-7; D possibly corresponds to TRBD2 (7 bases). Germline loops: CDR1 DFQATT, CDR2 SNEGSKA (reference sequence). This CDR3 contains 18 residues. The germline V and J ends were trimmed by 0 bases and 3 bases, with 24 bases remaining between them. The CDR3: CSARDQTGGPNDVYEQYF. The CDR3 bases are TGCAGTGCTAGAGATCAAACCGGGGGGCCTAATGATGTCTACGAGCAGTACTTC.

CDR3 region: CASSGRITSGPYEQYF. The CDR3 DNA follows: TGTGCCAGCAGTGGCAGGATTACTAGCGGCCCCTACGAGCAGTACTTC. V and J are TRBV2 and TRBJ2-7; 8 bases map to TRBD2. Germline CDR1 and CDR2: SNHLY and FYNNEI. V lost 4 bases, J lost 2 bases, and 10 bases stayed unmatched. The CDR3 is 16 residues long. The variable domain in full, completed from reference TRBV2 and TRBJ2-7, reads EPEVTQTPSHQVTQMGQEVILRCVPISNHLYFYWYRQILGQKVEFLVSFYNNEISEKSEIFDDQFSVERPDGSNFTLKIRSTKLEDSAMYFCASSGRITSGPYEQYFGPGTRLTVT.

This clonotype was detected a few times. The gene calls are TRBV20-1 and TRBJ2-7, with 7 bases identical to TRBD2. Unmatched junction bases numbered 17, after V lost 6 bases and J lost 9 bases. The CDR3 totals 14 residues. Germline CDR1 and CDR2: DFQATT and SNEGSKA (reference sequence). DNA for the CDR3: TGCAGTGCCATTTGGGCTAGCGGCCCCCTGGGGCAGTACTTC. This sequence encodes CSAIWASGPLGQYF.

This clonotype was counted a few times. V is TRBV20-1 and J is TRBJ1-1; D is unclear. V dropped 3 bases and J dropped 5 bases, with 13 bases sitting between them. The CDR3 extends over 13 amino acids. CDR1 DFQATT and CDR2 SNEGSKA come from the germline V gene (reference sequence). The CDR3 reads CSASGSPWTEAFF. The CDR3 region has the DNA TGCAGTGCTAGTGGGTCGCCGTGGACTGAAGCTTTCTTT.

The rearrangement joins TRBV4-1 to TRBJ1-1; D is possibly TRBD1 (5 bases). From germline, CDR1 is MGHRA and CDR2 YSYEKL. There are 14 residues in the CDR3. Trimming cost V 0 bases and J 6 bases, with 11 bases left between them. CDR3 nucleotides: TGCGCCAGCAGCCAAGACAGGGTTGTGGCTGAAGCTTTCTTT. Its translation: CASSQDRVVAEAFF.

This chain joins TRBV20-1 and TRBJ2-1; the D gene is possibly TRBD2 (5 bases). The CDR3 has 14 amino acids. Germline V gene lookup returns CDR1 DFQATT and CDR2 SNEGSKA (reference sequence). V dropped 3 bases and J dropped 0 bases, with 9 bases sitting between them. In DNA form, the CDR3 reads TGCAGTGCTAGTGCGGGTATCTCCTACAATGAGCAGTTCTTC. Translated, it gives CSASAGISYNEQFF.

In this sample, this clonotype turned up many times. V usage is TRBV7-9 and J usage is TRBJ2-3; 9 bases are shared with TRBD1. This CDR3 comprises 15 residues. V lost 4 bases, J lost 4 bases, and 6 bases stayed unmatched. Germline lookup yields CDR1 SEHNR and CDR2 FQNEAQ (reference sequence). This chain's CDR3 is CASSSQGAVSDTQYF. CDR3 coding DNA: TGTGCCAGCAGCTCACAGGGGGCAGTGTCAGATACGCAGTATTTT.

This clonotype was seen a few times. The chain combines TRBV7-9 with TRBJ2-5; D may be TRBD1 (5 bases). The CDR3 runs to 14 residues. Germline lookup yields CDR1 SEHNR and CDR2 FQNEAQ (reference sequence). V was pared by 2 bases and J by 1 base, with 8 bases between. DNA of the CDR3: TGTGCCAGCAGCTTAAGGGGCTTCCAAGAGACCCAGTACTTC. This codes for CASSLRGFQETQYF. Drawing the rest from reference TRBV7-9 and TRBJ2-5, the complete variable domain is DTGVSQNPRHKITKRGQNVTFRCDPISEHNRLYWYRQTLGQGPEFLTYFQNEAQLEKSRLLSDRFSAERPKGSFSTLEIQRTEQGDSAMYLCASSLRGFQETQYFGPGTRLLVL.

This clonotype came up a few times. J is TRBJ1-1 and V is TRBV6-1; D unclear. The CDR3 runs 15 residues. V lost 5 bases, J lost 1 base, and 14 bases lay in between. CDR1 is MNHNS and CDR2 is SASEGT in the germline V gene. CDR3 sequence (DNA): TGTGCCAGCAGTCTCCAATGGACGGGGAACACTGAAGCTTTCTTT. It is translated as CASSLQWTGNTEAFF.

This clonotype was detected many times. This sequence joins TRBV5-1 and TRBJ2-7; D may be TRBD1 or TRBD2 (5 bases each). CDR3 size: 14 residues. V lost 2 bases to trimming and J lost 1 base, with 10 bases between them. Per germline, CDR1 SGHRS and CDR2 YFSETQ. CDR3 sequence (DNA): TGCGCCAGCAGCTTAGGGACCGAATCCTACGAGCAGTACTTC. Translated, it gives CASSLGTESYEQYF. Looking up the rest from reference TRBV5-1 and TRBJ2-7 gives the full variable domain: KAGVTQTPRYLIKTRGQQVTLSCSPISGHRSVSWYQQTPGQGLQFLFEYFSETQRNKGNFPGRFSGRQFSNSRSEMNVSTLELGDSALYLCASSLGTESYEQYFGPGTRLTVT.

The chain couples TRBV29-1 to TRBJ2-7, with TRBD1 as a possible D gene (5 bases). Trimming took off 4 bases at V and 5 bases at J, with 12 bases between the two ends. This CDR3 has 12 amino acids. CDR1 is SQVTM, CDR2 ANQGSEA, per germline. CDR3 DNA sequence: TGCAGCGTTGTACCTGACAGTAACGAGCAGTACTTC. Its protein is CSVVPDSNEQYF.

This clonotype occurred many times. CDR3 nucleotides: TGTGCCAGCAGCTTGGTAACAGGCGCTGAGCAGTTCTTC. It specifies CASSLVTGAEQFF. V usage is TRBV7-9 and J usage is TRBJ2-1; possible D gene TRBD1, 5 bases. Germline-derived CDR1 and CDR2 are SEHNR and FQNEAQ (reference sequence). V gave up 3 bases and J gave up 9 bases, with 12 bases separating them. The CDR3 is 13 amino acids.

The sample holds many counts of this clonotype. The chain recombines TRBV20-1 with TRBJ2-1; no firm D call. The germline gives CDR1 DFQATT, CDR2 SNEGSKA (reference sequence). The CDR3 covers 14 residues. With 5 bases removed from V and 6 bases from J, the gap between germline ends came to 17 bases. CDR3 region: CSAHTAKTLNEQFF. CDR3 coding DNA: TGCAGTGCTCACACAGCGAAAACTCTCAATGAGCAGTTCTTC.

This clonotype was recorded many times. This chain connects TRBV6-2 or TRBV6-3 to TRBJ2-2; 9 bases fit TRBD1. The CDR3 is 15 amino acids. The germline gives CDR1 MNHEY, CDR2 SVGEGT. Unmatched junction bases numbered 3, after V lost 0 bases and J lost 7 bases. The CDR3 sequence: CASSYSGQGVGELFF. CDR3 bases: TGTGCCAGCAGTTACTCGGGACAGGGTGTCGGGGAGCTGTTTTTT.

This chain connects TRBV27 to TRBJ2-1; 7 bases are a match to TRBD2. There are 16 residues in the CDR3. CDR1 is MNHEY and CDR2 is SMNVEV in the germline V gene (reference sequence). V lost 4 bases to trimming and J lost 5 bases; unmatched junction nucleotides: 11. For the CDR3, the DNA is TGTGCCAGCAGTTCTGGGGACCGCCTAGCGGACAATGAGCAGTTCTTC. This sequence encodes CASSSGDRLADNEQFF.

This clonotype came up many times. This chain joins TRBV7-9 and TRBJ2-7; D gene unclear. Trimming pared 1 base from V and 0 bases from J, leaving 10 bases between. The CDR3 extends over 15 amino acids. In germline, CDR1 is SEHNR, CDR2 FQNEAQ (reference sequence). This chain's CDR3 is CASSLDTVSSYEQYF. The CDR3 nucleotides are TGTGCCAGCAGCTTAGACACGGTGAGCTCCTACGAGCAGTACTTC.

The V gene is TRBV6-1, the J gene TRBJ2-2; perhaps TRBD1 as D (6 bases). Germline CDR1 and CDR2: MNHNS and SASEGT. Trimming left V 6 bases short and J 3 bases short, with 14 bases between. This CDR3 contains 15 residues. CDR3: CASSHGTLYTGELFF. DNA for the CDR3: TGTGCCAGCAGCCACGGGACACTTTACACCGGGGAGCTGTTTTTT.

The chain combines TRBV20-1 with TRBJ2-1, with TRBD2 identical over 10 bases. Trimming cost V 3 bases and J 1 base; bases outside gene matches: 12. The CDR3 has 18 residues. Germline V lookup: CDR1 DFQATT, CDR2 SNEGSKA (reference sequence). The CDR3 region is CSASEASGSWESYNEQFF. In DNA, the CDR3 is TGCAGTGCTAGCGAGGCTAGCGGGAGTTGGGAATCCTACAATGAGCAGTTCTTC.

This clonotype was seen ten or more times. The rearrangement links TRBV14 to TRBJ2-5; 7 nucleotides agree with TRBD1. CDR1 and CDR2 (germline): SGHDN, FVKESK. The CDR3 contains 15 residues. V dropped 0 bases and J dropped 5; count of bases not matched to a gene: 6. The CDR3 protein is CASSQDRGGRETQYF. The CDR3 DNA is TGTGCCAGCAGCCAAGATCGAGGGGGCAGGGAGACCCAGTACTTC.

This clonotype was counted only a few times. The chain joins TRBV6-5 to TRBJ1-4; D is unresolved. The germline V gene has CDR1 MNHEY and CDR2 SVGAGI. The CDR3 totals 16 residues. V was trimmed by 2 bases and J by 8 bases, leaving 18 bases between them. The CDR3 sequence: CASSYQARPPYEKLFF. CDR3 in DNA: TGTGCCAGCAGTTACCAGGCCCGGCCCCCATACGAAAAACTGTTTTTT.